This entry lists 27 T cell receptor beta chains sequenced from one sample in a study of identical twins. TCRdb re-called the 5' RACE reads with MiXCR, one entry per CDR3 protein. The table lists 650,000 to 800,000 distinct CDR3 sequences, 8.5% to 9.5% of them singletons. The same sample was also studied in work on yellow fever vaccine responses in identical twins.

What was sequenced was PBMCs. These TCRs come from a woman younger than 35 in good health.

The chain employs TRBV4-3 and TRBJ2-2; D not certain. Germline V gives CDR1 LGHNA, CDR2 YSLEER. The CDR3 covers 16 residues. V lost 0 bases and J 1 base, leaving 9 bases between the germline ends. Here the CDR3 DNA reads TGCGCCAGCAGCCAAGAGATGCAGCTGAACACCGGGGAGCTGTTTTTT. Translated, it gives CASSQEMQLNTGELFF.

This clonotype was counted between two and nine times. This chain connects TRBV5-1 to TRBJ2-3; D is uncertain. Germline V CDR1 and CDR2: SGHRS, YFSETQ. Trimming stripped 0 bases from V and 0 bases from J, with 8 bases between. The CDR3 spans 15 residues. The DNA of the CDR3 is TGCGCCAGCAGCTTGGCCTGGTCTAGCACAGATACGCAGTATTTT. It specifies CASSLAWSSTDTQYF.

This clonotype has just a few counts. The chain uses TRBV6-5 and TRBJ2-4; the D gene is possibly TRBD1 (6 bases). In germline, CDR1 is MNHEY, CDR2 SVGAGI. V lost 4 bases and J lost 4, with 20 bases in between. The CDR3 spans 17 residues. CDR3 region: CASSSTGKSGTKNIQYF. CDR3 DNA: TGTGCCAGCAGTTCTACAGGGAAGAGCGGTACGAAAAACATTCAGTACTTC.

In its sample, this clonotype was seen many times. This chain's CDR3 is CASSLEISDTQYF. For the CDR3, the DNA is TGCGCCAGCAGCTTGGAGATTTCAGATACGCAGTATTTT. The chain joins TRBV5-1 to TRBJ2-3, with unresolved D. The CDR3 is made up of 13 amino acids. Germline V CDR1 and CDR2: SGHRS, YFSETQ. V lost 0 bases and J lost 4, with 6 bases in between.

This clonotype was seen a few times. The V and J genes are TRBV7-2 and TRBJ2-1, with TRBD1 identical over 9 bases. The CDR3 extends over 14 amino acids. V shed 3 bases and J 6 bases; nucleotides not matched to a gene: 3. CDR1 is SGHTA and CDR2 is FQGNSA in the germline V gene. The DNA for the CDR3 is TGTGCCAGCAGCTTCCGGGACAGGGCCAATGAGCAGTTCTTC. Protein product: CASSFRDRANEQFF. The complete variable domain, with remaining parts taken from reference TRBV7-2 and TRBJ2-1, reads GAGVSQSPSNKVTEKGKDVELRCDPISGHTALYWYRQSLGQGLEFLIYFQGNSAPDKSGLPSDRFSAERTGGSVSTLTIQRTQQEDSAVYLCASSFRDRANEQFFGPGTRLTVL.

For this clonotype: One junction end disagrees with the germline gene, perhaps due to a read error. Here the CDR3 DNA reads TGTGTCAGCAGTTCCCTTATGGCGAGGGGGCGCGATCAGCCCCAGCATTTT. Its translation: CVSSSLMARGRDQPQHF. The rearrangement uses TRBV12-3 or TRBV12-4 and TRBJ1-5; 7 bases are a match to TRBD1. This CDR3 contains 17 residues.

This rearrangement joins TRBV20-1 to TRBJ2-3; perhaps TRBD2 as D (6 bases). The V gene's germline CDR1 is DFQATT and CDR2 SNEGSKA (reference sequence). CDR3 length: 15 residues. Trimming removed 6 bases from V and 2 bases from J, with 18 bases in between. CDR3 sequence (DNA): TGCAGTGCGGTATCAGCGGGCCCTATCACAGATACGCAGTATTTT. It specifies CSAVSAGPITDTQYF.

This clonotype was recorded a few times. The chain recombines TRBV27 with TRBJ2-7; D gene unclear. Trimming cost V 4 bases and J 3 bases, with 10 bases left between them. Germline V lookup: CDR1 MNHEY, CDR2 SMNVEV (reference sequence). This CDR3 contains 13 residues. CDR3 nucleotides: TGTGCCAGCAGTTCTTGGCCGAGCTACGAGCAGTACTTC. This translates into CASSSWPSYEQYF.

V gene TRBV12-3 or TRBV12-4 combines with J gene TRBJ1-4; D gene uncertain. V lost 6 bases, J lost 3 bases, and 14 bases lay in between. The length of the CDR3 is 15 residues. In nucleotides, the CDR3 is TGTGCCAGCAGGCCCTCCTCGGCACCTAATGAAAAACTGTTTTTT. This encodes CASRPSSAPNEKLFF.

CDR3 nucleotide sequence: TGCGCCAGCAGCCAGGGCTGGGGGGCAGGCTACACCTTC. Encoded protein: CASSQGWGAGYTF. This sequence joins TRBV5-1 and TRBJ1-2, with D possibly TRBD1 on 6 matching bases. Germline V CDR1 and CDR2: SGHRS, YFSETQ. The CDR3 extends over 13 amino acids. V was clipped by 4 bases and J by 8 bases, with 15 bases between them.

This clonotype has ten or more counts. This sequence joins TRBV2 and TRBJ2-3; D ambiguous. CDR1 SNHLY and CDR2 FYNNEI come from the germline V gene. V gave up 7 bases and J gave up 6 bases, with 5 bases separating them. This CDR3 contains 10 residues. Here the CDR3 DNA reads TGTGCCAGCAAGAAGGATACGCAGTATTTT. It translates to CASKKDTQYF.

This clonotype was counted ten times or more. In nucleotides, the CDR3 is TGTGCCAGCAGGAGACAGGGACAGGGGTTTCAACGAACTAATGAAAAACTGTTTTTT. This encodes CASRRQGQGFQRTNEKLFF. V is TRBV27 and J is TRBJ1-4, with 10 bases that match TRBD1. Germline CDR1 reads MNHEY; CDR2 reads SMNVEV (reference sequence). CDR3 length: 19 residues. The junction had 14 bases not matched to a gene; V was cut back by 6 bases and J by 1 base. The whole variable domain, filled in from reference TRBV27 and TRBJ1-4, reads EAQVTQNPRYLITVTGKKLTVTCSQNMNHEYMSWYRQDPGLGLRQIYYSMNVEVTDKGDVPEGYKVSRKEKRNFPLILESPSPNQTSLYFCASRRQGQGFQRTNEKLFFGSGTQLSVL.

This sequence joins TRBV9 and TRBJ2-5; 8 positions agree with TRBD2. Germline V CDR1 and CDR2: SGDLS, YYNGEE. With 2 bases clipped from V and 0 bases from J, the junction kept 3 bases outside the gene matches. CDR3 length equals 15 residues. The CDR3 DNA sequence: TGTGCCAGCAGCGTGAGCGGGGGCCACCAAGAGACCCAGTACTTC. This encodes CASSVSGGHQETQYF.

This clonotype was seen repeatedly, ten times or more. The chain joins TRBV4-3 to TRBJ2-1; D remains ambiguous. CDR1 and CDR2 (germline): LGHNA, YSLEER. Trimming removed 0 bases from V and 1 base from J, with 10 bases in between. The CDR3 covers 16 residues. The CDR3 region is CASSQEGSPSYNEQFF. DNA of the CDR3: TGCGCCAGCAGCCAAGAGGGCTCACCATCCTACAATGAGCAGTTCTTC.

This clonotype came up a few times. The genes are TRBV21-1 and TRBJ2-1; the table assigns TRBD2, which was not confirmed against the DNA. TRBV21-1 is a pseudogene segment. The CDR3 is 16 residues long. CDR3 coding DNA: TGTGCCAGCAGCAAAGGGGCGGGAGGGGGGTACACTGAGCAGTTCTTC. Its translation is CASSKGAGGGYTEQFF.

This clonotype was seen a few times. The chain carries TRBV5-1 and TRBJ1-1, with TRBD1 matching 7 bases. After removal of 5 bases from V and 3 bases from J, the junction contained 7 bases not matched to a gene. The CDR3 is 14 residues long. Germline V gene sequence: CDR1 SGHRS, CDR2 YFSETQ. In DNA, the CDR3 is TGCGCCAGCAGGACAGGGTACGGCGACACTGAAGCTTTCTTT. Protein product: CASRTGYGDTEAFF.

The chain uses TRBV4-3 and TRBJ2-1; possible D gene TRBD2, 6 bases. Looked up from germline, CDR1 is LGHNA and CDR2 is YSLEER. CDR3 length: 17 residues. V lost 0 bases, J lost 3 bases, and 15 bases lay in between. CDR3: CASSQDSLATVYNEQFF. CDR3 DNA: TGCGCCAGCAGCCAAGATTCCCTAGCGACGGTCTACAATGAGCAGTTCTTC.

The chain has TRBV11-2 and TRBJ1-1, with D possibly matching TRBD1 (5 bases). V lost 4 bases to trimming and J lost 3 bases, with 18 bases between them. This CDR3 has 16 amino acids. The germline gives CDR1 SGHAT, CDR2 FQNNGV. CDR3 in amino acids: CASSSRAGFGDTEAFF. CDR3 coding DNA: TGTGCCAGCAGCTCTAGGGCAGGGTTTGGTGACACTGAAGCTTTCTTT. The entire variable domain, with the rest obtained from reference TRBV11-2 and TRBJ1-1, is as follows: EAGVAQSPRYKIIEKRQSVAFWCNPISGHATLYWYQQILGQGPKLLIQFQNNGVVDDSQLPKDRFSAERLKGVDSTLKIQPAKLEDSAVYLCASSSRAGFGDTEAFFGQGTRLTVV.

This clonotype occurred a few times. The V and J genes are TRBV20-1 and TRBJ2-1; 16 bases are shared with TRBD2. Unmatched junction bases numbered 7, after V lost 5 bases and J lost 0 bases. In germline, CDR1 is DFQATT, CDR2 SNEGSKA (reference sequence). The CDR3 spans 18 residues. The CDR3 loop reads CSASPGLAGGSSYNEQFF. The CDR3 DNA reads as TGCAGTGCTTCACCGGGACTAGCGGGAGGGAGCTCCTACAATGAGCAGTTCTTC.

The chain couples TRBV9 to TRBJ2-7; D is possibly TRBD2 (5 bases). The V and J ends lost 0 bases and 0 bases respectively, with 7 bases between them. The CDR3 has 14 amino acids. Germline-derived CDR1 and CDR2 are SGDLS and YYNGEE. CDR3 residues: CASSVGLASYEQYF. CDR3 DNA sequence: TGTGCCAGCAGCGTAGGTCTAGCCTCCTACGAGCAGTACTTC.

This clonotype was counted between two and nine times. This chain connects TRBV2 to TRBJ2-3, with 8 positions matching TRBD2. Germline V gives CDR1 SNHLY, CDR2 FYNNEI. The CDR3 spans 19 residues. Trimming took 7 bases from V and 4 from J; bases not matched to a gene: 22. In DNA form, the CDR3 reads TGTGCCAGCACCCTGGGGCTAGCGGGCCAGCGTTATAGGCCAGATACGCAGTATTTT. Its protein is CASTLGLAGQRYRPDTQYF.

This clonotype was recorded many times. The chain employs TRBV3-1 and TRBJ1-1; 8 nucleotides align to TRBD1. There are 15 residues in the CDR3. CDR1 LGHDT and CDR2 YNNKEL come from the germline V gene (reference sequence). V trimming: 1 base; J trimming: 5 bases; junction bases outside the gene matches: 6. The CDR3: CASSQGTGWGTEAFF. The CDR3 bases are TGTGCCAGCAGCCAAGGGACAGGGTGGGGTACTGAAGCTTTCTTT.

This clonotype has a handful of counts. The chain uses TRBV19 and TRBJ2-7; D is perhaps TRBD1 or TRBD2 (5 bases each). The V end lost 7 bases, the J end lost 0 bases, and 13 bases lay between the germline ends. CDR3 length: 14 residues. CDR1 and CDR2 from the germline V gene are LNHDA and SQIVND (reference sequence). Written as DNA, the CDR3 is TGTGCCAGTAATCGAGGGGTCGGCTCCTACGAGCAGTACTTC. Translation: CASNRGVGSYEQYF.

The CDR3 bases are TGCAGCGTTGAGGGGGCGGGAGGCTACACAGATACGCAGTATTTT. It codes for CSVEGAGGYTDTQYF. This chain uses TRBV29-1 with TRBJ2-3, with 8 bases identical to TRBD2. The J segment lost 2 bases and the V segment lost 3 bases, leaving 7 bases of the junction unmatched. Germline CDR1 reads SQVTM; CDR2 reads ANQGSEA. The CDR3 consists of 15 residues.

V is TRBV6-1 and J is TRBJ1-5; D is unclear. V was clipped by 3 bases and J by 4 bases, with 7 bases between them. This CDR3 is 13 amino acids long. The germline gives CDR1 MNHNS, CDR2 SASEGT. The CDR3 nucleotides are TGTGCCAGCAGTGAGACTATGAATCAGCCCCAGCATTTT. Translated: CASSETMNQPQHF.

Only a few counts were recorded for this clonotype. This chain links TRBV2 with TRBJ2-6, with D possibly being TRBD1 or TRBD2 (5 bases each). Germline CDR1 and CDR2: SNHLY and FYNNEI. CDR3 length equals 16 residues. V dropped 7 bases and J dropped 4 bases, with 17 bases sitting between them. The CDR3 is CASTGDRRTGANVLTF. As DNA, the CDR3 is TGTGCCAGCACCGGGGACCGACGAACCGGGGCCAACGTCCTGACTTTC. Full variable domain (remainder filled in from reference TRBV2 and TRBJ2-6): EPEVTQTPSHQVTQMGQEVILRCVPISNHLYFYWYRQILGQKVEFLVSFYNNEISEKSEIFDDQFSVERPDGSNFTLKIRSTKLEDSAMYFCASTGDRRTGANVLTFGAGSRLTVL.

The CDR3 sequence: CASSQDRLAGGTDTQYF. In nucleotides, the CDR3 is TGCGCCAGCAGCCAAGATCGCCTAGCGGGGGGCACAGATACGCAGTATTTT. The V call is TRBV4-3, the J call TRBJ2-3; 10 bases align to TRBD2. The germline gives CDR1 LGHNA, CDR2 YSLEER. V was pared by 0 bases and J by 1 base, with 4 bases of the junction left unmatched. The CDR3 loop spans 17 amino acids.